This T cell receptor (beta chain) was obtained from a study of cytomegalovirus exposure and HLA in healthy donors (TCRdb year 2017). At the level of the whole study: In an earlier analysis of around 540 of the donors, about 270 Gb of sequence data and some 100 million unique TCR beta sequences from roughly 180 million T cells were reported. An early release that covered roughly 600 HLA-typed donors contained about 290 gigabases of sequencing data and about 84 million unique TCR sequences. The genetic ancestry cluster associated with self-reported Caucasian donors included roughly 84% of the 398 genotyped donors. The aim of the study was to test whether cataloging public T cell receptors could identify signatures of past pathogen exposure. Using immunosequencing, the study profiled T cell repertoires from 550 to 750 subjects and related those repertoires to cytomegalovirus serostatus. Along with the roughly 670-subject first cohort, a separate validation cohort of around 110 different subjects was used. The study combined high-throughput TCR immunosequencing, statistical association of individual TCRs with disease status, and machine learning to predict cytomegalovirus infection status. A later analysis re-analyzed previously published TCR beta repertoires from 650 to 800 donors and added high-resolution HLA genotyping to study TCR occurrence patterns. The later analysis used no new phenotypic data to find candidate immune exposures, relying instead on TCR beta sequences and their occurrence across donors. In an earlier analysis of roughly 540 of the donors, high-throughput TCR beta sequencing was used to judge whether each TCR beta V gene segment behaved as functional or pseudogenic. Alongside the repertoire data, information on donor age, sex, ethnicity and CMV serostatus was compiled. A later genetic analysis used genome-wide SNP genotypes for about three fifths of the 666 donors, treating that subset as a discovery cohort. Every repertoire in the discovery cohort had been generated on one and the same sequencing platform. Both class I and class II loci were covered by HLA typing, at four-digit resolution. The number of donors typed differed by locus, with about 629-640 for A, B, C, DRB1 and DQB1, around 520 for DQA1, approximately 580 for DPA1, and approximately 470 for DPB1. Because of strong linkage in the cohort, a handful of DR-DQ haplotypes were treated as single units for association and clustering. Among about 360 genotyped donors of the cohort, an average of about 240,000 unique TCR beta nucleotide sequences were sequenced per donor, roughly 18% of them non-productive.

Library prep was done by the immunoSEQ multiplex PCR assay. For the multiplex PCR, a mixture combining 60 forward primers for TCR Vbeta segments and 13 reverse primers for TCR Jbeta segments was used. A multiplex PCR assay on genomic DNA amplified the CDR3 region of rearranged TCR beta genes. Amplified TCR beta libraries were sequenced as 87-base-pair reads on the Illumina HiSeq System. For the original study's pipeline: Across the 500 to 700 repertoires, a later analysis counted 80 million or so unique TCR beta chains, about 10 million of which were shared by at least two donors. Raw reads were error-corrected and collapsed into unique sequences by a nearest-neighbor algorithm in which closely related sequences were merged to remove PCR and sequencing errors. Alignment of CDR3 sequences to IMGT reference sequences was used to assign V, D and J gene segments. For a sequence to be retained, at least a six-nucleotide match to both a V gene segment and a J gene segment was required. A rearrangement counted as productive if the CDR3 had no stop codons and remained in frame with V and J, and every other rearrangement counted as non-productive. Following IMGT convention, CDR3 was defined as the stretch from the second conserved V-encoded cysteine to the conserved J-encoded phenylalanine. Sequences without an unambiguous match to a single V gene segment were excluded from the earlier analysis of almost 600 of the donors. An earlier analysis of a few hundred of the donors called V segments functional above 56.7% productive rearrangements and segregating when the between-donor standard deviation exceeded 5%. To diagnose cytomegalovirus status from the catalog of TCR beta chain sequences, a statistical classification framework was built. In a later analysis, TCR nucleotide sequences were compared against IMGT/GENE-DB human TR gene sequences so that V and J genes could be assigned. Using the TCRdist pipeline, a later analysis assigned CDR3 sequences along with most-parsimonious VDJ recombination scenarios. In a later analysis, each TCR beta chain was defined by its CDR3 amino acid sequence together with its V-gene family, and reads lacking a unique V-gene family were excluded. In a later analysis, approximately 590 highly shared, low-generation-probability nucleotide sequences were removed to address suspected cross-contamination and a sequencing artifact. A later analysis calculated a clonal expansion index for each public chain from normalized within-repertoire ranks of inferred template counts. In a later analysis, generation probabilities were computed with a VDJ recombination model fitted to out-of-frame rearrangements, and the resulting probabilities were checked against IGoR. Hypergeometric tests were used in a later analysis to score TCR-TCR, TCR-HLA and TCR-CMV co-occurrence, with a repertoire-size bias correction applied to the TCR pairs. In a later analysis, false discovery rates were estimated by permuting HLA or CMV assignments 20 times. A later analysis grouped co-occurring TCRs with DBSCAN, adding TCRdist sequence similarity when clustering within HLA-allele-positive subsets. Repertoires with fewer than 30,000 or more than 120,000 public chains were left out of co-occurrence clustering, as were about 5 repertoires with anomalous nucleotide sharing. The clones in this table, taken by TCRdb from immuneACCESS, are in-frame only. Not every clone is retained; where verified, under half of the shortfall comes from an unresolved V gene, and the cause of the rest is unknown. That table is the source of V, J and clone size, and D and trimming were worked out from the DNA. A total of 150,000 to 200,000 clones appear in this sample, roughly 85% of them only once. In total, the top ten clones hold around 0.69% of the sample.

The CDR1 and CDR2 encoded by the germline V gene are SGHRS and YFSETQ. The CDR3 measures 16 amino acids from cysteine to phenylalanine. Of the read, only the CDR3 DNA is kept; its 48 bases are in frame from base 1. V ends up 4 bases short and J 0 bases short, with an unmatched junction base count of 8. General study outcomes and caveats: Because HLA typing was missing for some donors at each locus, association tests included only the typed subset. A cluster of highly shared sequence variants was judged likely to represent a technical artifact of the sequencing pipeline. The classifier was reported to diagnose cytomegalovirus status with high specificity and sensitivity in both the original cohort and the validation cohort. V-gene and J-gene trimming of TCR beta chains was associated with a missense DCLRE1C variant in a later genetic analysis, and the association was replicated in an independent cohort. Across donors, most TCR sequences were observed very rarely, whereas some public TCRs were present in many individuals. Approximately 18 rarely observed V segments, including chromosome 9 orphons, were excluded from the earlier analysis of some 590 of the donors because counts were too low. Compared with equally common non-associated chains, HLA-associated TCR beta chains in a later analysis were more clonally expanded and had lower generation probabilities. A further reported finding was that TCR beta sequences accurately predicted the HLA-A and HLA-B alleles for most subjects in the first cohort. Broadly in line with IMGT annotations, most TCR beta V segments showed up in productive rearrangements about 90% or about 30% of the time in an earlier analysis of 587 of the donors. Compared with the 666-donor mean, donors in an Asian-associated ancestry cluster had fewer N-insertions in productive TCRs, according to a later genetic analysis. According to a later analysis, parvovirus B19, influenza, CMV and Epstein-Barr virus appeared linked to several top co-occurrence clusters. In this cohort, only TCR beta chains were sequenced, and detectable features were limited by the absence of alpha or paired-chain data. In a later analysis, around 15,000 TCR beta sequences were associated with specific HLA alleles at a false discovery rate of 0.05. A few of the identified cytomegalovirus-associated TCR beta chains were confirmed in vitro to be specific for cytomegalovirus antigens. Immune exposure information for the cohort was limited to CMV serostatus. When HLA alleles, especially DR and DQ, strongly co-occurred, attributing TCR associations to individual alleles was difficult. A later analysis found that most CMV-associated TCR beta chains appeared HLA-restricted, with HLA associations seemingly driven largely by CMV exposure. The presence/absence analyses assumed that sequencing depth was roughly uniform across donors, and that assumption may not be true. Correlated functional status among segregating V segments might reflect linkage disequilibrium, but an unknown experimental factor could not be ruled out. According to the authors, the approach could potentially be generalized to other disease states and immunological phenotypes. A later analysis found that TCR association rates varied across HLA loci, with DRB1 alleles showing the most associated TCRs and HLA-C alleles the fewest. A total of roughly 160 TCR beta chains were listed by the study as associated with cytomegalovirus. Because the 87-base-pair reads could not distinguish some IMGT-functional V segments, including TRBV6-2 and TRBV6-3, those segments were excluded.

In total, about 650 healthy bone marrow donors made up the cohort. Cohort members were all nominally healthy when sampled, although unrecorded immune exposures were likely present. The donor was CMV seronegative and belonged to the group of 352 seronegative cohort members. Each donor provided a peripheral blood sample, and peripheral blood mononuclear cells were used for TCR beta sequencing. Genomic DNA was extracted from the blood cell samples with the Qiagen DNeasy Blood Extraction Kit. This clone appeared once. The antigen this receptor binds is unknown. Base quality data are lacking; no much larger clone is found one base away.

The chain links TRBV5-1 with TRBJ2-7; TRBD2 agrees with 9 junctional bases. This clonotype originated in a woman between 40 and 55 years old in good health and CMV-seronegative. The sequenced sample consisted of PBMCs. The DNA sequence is TGCGCCAGCAGCGCGGGACTAGCCTTCCTCTCCTACGAGCAGTACTTC. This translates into CASSAGLAFLSYEQYF.